One T cell receptor (beta chain) is described in this entry. The CDR3 is 15 amino acids. Germline V CDR1 and CDR2: SGDLS, YYNGEE. V lost 0 bases and J lost 7; bases outside the gene matches: 8. This entry belongs to a study of cytomegalovirus exposure and HLA in healthy donors. In the PCR, 60 Vbeta and 13 Jbeta primers were used. Sequenced by immunoSEQ multiplex PCR; TCRdb stores in-frame clones only, minus some. The sample shows around 170,000 clones, roughly 80% of them seen only once. The chain links TRBV9 to TRBJ1-2; 8 bases line up with TRBD1. The sequenced sample was PBMCs. This clonotype was obtained from a woman aged 45-65 years in good health and CMV-seronegative. This CDR3 is CASSVETQGATGYTF. The CDR3 nucleotides are TGTGCCAGCAGCGTAGAAACCCAGGGGGCGACTGGCTACACCTTC.